This T cell receptor beta chain stems from a study of identical twins. Study-wide points: Twin pairs' shared out-of-frame alpha sequences were enriched in low generation probability. Within cord blood, abundant beta clonotypes carried fewer insertions, but memory repertoires showed no such trend.

Only a few counts were recorded for this clonotype. Its antigen is still unknown. V lost 0 bases and J 0 bases, leaving 12 bases between the germline ends. This CDR3 comprises 16 residues. CDR1 and CDR2 (germline): SGDLS, YYNGEE. MiXCR, run by TCRdb on the 5' RACE reads, gives a single entry per CDR3 protein. Among 500,000 to 650,000 distinct CDR3 sequences listed, around 7.4% were seen once. A further study also used this sample, focusing on yellow fever vaccine responses in identical twins.

The sample comprised PBMCs. J is TRBJ2-5 and V is TRBV9; D unclear. This receptor was taken from a woman aged 18-35 years in good health. CDR3 residues: CASSVGFRTYQETQYF. CDR3 nucleotides: TGTGCCAGCAGCGTAGGGTTTAGAACGTACCAAGAGACCCAGTACTTC.